Listed here is a single T cell receptor beta chain. The sample comes from a study of cytomegalovirus exposure and HLA in healthy donors. The PCR used 60 Vbeta and 13 Jbeta primers. Measured with immunoSEQ multiplex PCR; TCRdb has only the in-frame clones, and not every one. In the table there are around 180,000 clones, about three quarters of which are singletons. This TCR came from a girl between 10 and 17 years old in good health and CMV-seronegative. The sequencing input was PBMCs.

CDR3 DNA sequence: TGCGCCAGCAGCTTGGGACAGACTAATGAAAAACTGTTTTTT. Protein: CASSLGQTNEKLFF. V and J are TRBV5-1 and TRBJ1-4; tentatively, D is TRBD1 (5 bases). Germline lookup yields CDR1 SGHRS and CDR2 YFSETQ. V was shortened by 0 bases and J by 2 bases, with 5 bases between the two germline ends. The CDR3 has 14 residues.